In its sample, the clone carrying this TCR beta chain was seen a few times. This CDR3 has 15 amino acids. Germline V gene sequence: CDR1 SNHLY, CDR2 FYNNEI. V shed 9 bases and J 1 base; nucleotides not matched to a gene: 5. TCRdb recomputed calls from the 5' RACE reads with MiXCR, one row per CDR3 protein. Of about 150,000 distinct CDR3 sequences in the sample, around a third were seen once. The data belong to a study of T-cell memory formation after mild COVID-19. Material for sequencing was PBMCs or a T cell subset sorted from them (not recorded which). The chain has TRBV2 and TRBJ2-3; TRBD2 matches at 12 bases. The source is an adult woman who had mild COVID-19 (a few samples of this study predate the infection). Cell type and time point are not known. The CDR3, as DNA: TGTGCCAGAGAGACTAGCGGGGGCGGCACAGATACGCAGTATTTT. It yields the protein CARETSGGGTDTQYF.